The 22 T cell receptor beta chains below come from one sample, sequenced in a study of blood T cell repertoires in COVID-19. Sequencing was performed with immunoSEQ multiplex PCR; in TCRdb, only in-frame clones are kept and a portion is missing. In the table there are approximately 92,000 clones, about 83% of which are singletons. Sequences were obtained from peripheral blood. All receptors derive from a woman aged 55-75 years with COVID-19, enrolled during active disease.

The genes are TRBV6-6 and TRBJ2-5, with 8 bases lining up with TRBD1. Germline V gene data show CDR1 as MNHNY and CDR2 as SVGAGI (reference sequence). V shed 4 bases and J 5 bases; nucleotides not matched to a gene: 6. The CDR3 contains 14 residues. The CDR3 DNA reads TGTGCCAGCAGTTCCCTGACAGGGGCGGAGACCCAGTACTTC. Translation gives CASSSLTGAETQYF.

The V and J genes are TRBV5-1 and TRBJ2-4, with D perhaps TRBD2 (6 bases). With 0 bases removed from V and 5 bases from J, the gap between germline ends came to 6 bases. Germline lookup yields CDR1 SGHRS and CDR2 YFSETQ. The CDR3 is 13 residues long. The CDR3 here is CASSLAGENIQYF. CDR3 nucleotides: TGCGCCAGCAGCTTGGCGGGAGAAAACATTCAGTACTTC. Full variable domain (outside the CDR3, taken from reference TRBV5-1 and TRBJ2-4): KAGVTQTPRYLIKTRGQQVTLSCSPISGHRSVSWYQQTPGQGLQFLFEYFSETQRNKGNFPGRFSGRQFSNSRSEMNVSTLELGDSALYLCASSLAGENIQYFGAGTRLSVL.

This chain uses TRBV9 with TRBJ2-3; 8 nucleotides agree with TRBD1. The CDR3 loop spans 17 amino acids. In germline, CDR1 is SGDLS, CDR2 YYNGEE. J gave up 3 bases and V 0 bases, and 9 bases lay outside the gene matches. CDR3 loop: CASSVVPRGTGTDTQYF. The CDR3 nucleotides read TGTGCCAGCAGCGTAGTCCCTCGTGGGACAGGAACAGATACGCAGTATTTT.

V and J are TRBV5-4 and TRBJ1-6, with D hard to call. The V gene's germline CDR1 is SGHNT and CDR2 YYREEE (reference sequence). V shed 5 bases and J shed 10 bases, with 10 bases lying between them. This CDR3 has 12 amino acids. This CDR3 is CASSSPLSPLHF. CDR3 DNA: TGTGCCAGCAGTTCGCCCCTATCACCCCTCCACTTT. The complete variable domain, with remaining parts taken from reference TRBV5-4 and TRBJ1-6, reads ETGVTQSPTHLIKTRGQQVTLRCSSQSGHNTVSWYQQALGQGPQFIFQYYREEENGRGNFPPRFSGLQFPNYSSELNVNALELDDSALYLCASSSPLSPLHFGNGTRLTVT.

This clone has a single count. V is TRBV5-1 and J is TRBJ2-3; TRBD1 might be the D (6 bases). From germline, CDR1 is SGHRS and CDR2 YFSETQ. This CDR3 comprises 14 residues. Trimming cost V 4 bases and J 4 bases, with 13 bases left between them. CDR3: CASSTGQSPDTQYF. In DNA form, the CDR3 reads TGCGCCAGCAGCACCGGACAGTCCCCAGATACGCAGTATTTT.

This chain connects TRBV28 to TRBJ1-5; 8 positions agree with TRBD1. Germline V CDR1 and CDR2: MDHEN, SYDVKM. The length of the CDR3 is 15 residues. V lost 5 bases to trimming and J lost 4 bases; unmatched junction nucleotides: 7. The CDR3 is CASSSGTGLNQPQHF. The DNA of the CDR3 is TGTGCCAGCAGTAGCGGGACAGGCCTTAATCAGCCCCAGCATTTT.

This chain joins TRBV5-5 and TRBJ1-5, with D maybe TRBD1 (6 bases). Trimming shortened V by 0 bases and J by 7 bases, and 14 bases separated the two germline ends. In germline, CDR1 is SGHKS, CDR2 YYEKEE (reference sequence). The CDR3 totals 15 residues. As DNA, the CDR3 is TGTGCCAGCAGCTTGGGGGCAGGGGTCGGACAGCCCCAGCATTTT. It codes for CASSLGAGVGQPQHF.

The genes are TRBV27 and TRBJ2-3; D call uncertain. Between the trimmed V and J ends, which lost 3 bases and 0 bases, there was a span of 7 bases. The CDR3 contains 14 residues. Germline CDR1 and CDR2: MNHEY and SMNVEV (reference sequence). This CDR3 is CASSFLISTDTQYF. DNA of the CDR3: TGTGCCAGCAGTTTCTTAATAAGCACAGATACGCAGTATTTT.

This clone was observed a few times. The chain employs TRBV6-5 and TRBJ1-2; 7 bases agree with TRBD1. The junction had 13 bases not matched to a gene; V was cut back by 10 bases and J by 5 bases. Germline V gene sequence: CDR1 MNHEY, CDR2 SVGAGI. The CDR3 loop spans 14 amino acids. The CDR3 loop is CATHVRTGSYGYTF. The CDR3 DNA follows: TGTGCCACCCACGTCAGGACAGGTTCATATGGCTACACCTTC.

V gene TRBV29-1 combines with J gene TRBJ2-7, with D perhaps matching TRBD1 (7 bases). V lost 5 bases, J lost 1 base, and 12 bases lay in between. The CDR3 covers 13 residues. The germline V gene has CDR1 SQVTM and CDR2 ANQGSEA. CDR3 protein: CSVRQGGSYEQYF. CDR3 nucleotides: TGCAGCGTTCGGCAGGGGGGTTCCTACGAGCAGTACTTC.

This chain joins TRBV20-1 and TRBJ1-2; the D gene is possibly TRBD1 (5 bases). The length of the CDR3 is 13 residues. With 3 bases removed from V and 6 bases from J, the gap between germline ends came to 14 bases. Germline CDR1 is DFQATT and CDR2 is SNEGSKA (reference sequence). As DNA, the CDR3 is TGCAGTGCTAGTCCGGGGGTTTATGATGGCTACACCTTC. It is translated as CSASPGVYDGYTF.

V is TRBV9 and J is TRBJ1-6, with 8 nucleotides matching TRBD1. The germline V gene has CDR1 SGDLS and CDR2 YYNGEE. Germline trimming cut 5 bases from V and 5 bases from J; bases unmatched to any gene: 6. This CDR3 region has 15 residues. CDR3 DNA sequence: TGTGCCAGCAGGGAAGGGACAGGCAATAATTCACCCCTCCACTTT. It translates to CASREGTGNNSPLHF.

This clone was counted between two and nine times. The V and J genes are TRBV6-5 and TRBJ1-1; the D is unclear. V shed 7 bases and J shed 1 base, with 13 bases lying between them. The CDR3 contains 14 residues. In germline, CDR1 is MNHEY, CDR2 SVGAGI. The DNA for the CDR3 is TGTGCCAGCACCTCACGGGGAGGGAACACTGAAGCTTTCTTT. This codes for CASTSRGGNTEAFF.

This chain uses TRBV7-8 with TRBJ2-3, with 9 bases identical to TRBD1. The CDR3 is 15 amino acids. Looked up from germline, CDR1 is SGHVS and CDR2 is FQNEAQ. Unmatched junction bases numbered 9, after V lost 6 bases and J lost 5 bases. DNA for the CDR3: TGTGCCAGCAGGAGGGACAGGGTGTCTCGAGATACGCAGTATTTT. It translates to CASRRDRVSRDTQYF.

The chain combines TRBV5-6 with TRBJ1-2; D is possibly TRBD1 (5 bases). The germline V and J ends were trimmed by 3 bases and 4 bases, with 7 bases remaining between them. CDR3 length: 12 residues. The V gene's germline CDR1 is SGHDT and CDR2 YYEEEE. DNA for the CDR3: TGTGCCAGCAGCTCCGACAGCTATGGCTACACCTTC. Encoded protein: CASSSDSYGYTF.

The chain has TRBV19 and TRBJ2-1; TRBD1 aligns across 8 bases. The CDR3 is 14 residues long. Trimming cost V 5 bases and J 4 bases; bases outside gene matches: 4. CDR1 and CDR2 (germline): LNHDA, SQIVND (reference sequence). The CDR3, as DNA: TGTGCCAGTAGTGCCCGACAGGGGTACAATGAGCAGTTCTTC. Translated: CASSARQGYNEQFF.

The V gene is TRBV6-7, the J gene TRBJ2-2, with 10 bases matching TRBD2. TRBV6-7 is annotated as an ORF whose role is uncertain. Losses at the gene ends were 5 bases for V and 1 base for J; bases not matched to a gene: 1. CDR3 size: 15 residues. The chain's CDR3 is CASSPSGGNTGELFF. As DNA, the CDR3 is TGTGCCAGCAGTCCTAGCGGGGGGAACACCGGGGAGCTGTTTTTT.

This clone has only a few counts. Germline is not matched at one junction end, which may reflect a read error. The CDR3 DNA reads as TGTGCTAGCAGCCCCGATTCGAGCTCCTACAATGAGCAGTTCTTC. It is translated as CASSPDSSSYNEQFF. The rearrangement uses TRBV7-7 and TRBJ2-1; D unclear. The CDR3 is 15 residues long. Per the germline V gene, CDR1 is SSHAT and CDR2 is FNYEAQ (reference sequence). Combining the CDR3 with reference TRBV7-7 and TRBJ2-1 gives the whole variable domain GAGVSQSPRYKVTKRGQDVTLRCDPISSHATLYWYQQALGQGPEFLTYFNYEAQPDKSGLPSDRFSAERPEGSISTLTIQRTEQRDSAMYRCASSPDSSSYNEQFFGPGTRLTVL.

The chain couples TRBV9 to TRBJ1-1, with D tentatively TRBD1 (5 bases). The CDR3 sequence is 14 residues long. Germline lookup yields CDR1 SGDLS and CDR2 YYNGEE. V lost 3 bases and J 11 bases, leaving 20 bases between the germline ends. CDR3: CASSGSPLGGEAFF. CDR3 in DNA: TGTGCCAGCAGCGGCAGCCCGCTGGGGGGTGAGGCTTTCTTT.

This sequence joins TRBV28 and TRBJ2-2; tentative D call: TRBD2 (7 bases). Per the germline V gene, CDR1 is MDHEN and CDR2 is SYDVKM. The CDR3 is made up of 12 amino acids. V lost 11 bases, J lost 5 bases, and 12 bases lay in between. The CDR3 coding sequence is TGTGCCGGGGGGGCTCGAACCGGGGAGCTGTTTTTT. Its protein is CAGGARTGELFF. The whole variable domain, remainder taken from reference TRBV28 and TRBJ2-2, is DVKVTQSSRYLVKRTGEKVFLECVQDMDHENMFWYRQDPGLGLRLIYFSYDVKMKEKGDIPEGYSVSREKKERFSLILESASTNQTSMYLCAGGARTGELFFGEGSRLTVL.

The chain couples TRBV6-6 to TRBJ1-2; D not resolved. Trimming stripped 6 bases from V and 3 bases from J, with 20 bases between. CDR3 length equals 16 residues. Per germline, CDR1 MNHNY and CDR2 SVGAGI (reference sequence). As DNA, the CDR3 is TGTGCCAGCAGACCACCCAACAGAGACCTACACTATGGCTACACCTTC. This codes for CASRPPNRDLHYGYTF.

The DNA for the CDR3 is TGCGCCAGCAGCCCAGGGGCTGGAGATACGCAGTATTTT. Translated: CASSPGAGDTQYF. This chain uses TRBV10-1 with TRBJ2-3; D may be TRBD1 (6 bases). Germline CDR1 WNHNN, CDR2 SYGVQD (reference sequence). The CDR3 extends over 13 amino acids. V dropped 6 bases and J dropped 5 bases, with 12 bases sitting between them.